This T cell receptor beta chain was identified during a study of CD8 T cells in ankylosing spondylitis. Points from the study as a whole: Earlier literature documents some of the motif variants in reactive arthritis synovial fluid and blood. A TCR beta motif made of about 8 highly homologous variants seemed typical of ankylosing spondylitis blood. Disease-associated clones were reportedly significantly overrepresented in matched ankylosing spondylitis synovial fluid.

This clonotype has only a few counts. The antigen is unknown. Trimming left V 11 bases short and J 1 base short, with 18 bases between. This CDR3 spans 15 amino acids. Scientists made TCR beta libraries using quantitative 5'-RACE with molecular barcodes. TCRdb re-derived calls from the 5' RACE reads in MiXCR, one entry per CDR3 protein. Of approximately 550,000 distinct CDR3 sequences in the sample, approximately 12% were seen once. The receptor was derived from a male donor with ankylosing spondylitis. The material sequenced was blood, either unsorted or a sorted T cell fraction (not recorded which). V and J are TRBV12-3 or TRBV12-4 and TRBJ1-3, with D perhaps TRBD1 (6 bases). CDR3 sequence: CAGKQGGFSGNTIYF. CDR3 nucleotide sequence: TGTGCCGGGAAGCAAGGGGGGTTTTCTGGAAACACCATATATTTT.